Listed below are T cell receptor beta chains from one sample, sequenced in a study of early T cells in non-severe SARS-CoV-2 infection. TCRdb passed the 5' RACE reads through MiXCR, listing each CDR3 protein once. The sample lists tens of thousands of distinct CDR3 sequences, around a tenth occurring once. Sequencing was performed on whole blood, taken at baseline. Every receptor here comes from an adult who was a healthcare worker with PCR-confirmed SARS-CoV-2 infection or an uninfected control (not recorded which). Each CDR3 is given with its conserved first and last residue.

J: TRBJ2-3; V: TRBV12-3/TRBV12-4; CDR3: CASTAGAHTDTQYF
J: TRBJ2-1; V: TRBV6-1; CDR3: CASRPTGGGEQFF
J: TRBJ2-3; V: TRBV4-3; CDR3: CASSQDLPAGSTDTQYF
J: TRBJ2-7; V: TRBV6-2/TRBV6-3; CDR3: CASGSGIRPGEQYF
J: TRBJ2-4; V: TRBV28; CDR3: CASSSGQGAPNIQYF
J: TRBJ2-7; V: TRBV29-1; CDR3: CSAIGGSYEQYF
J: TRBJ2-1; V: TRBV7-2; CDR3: CASSKREGSYNEQFF
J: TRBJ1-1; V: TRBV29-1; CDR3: CSALDRVNTEAFF
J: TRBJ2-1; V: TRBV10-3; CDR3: CAISVIQGEQFF
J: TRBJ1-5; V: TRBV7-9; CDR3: CASSLVGTSNQPQHF
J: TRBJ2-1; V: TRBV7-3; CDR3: CASSLIGDRDTNEQFF
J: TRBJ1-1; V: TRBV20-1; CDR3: CSARDRHTEAFF
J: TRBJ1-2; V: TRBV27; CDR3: CASSFGQDLALWGYTF
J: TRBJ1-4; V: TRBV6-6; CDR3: CASSYSLEGEKLFF
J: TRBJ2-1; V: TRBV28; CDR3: CASSPSIIAGGTYNEQFF
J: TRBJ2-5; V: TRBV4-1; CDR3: CASSRAGGPQETQYF
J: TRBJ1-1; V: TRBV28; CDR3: CASSLRLRNTEAFF
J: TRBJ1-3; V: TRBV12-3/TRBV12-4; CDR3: CASSPGPSNSGNTIYF
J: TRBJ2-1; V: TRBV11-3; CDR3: CASSLPPSHEQFF
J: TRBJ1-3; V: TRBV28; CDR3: CASSPPGREDTIYF
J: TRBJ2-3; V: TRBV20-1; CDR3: CSAPRAGSTDTQYF
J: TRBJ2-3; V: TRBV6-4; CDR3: CASSDGTGGADTQYF
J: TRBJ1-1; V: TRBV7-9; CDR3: CASSLEQEAFF
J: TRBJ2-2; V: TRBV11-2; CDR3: CASSLELLPTGELFF
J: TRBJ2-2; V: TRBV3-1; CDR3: CASRRQGNTGELFF
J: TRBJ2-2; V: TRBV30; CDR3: CAWSVQGQDTGELFF
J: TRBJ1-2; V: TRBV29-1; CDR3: CSVGTESMGNYGYTF
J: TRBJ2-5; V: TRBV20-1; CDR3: CSAREAVRETQYF
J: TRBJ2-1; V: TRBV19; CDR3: CASNAGGNSYNEQFF
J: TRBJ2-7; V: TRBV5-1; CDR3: CASSLDTNSKTSYEQYF
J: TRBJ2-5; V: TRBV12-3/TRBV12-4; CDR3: CASSFGRLRETQYF
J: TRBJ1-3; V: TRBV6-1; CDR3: CASSEQRYSGSSGNTIYF
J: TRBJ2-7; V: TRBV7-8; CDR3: CASSTWGGTSGEQYF
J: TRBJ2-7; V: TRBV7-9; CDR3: CASSLNLYEQYF
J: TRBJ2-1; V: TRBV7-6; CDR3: CASSPTGLNEQFF
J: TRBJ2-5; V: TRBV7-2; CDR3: CASSRAPGKAVKETQYF
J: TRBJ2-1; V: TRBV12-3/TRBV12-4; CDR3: CASSFRRREQFF
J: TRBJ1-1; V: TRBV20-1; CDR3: CSASVATEAFF
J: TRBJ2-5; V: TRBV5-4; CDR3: CASSLGGTRTGKETQYF
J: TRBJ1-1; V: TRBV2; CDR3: CASTKDSNTEAFF